Given below is one T cell receptor (beta chain) in context. The antigen is not known. The germline gives CDR1 SGHTA, CDR2 FQGNSA. The CDR3 runs 14 residues. V lost 4 bases and J lost 4; bases outside the gene matches: 1. The study reverse transcribed the entire isolated RNA, so it sequenced expressed TCRB transcripts. The repertoire was sequenced with immunoSEQ multiplex PCR; TCRdb's copy has only in-frame clones and lacks some. The sample contains hundreds of thousands of clones, 9.3% of which appear only once. Central memory, naive, regulatory and stem cell-like memory CD4+ cells were sorted by CD45RO/CCR7/CD25/CD127/CD95/CD27. The data were taken from a study of beta chain features in type 1 diabetes. As for the study in general: Examination of sorted cells across all samples involved 98,000,000 or so cells. General observations from the study: For Type 1 diabetes patients, all four CD4+ subsets carried TCRB CDR3s that were moderately but significantly shorter. Healthy donors had naive, central memory and Treg TCRB repertoires that appeared less similar than those seen among patients. Shorter templates might be favored by PCR, equally in patients and controls.

The chain links TRBV7-2 to TRBJ1-6, with TRBD1 identical over 7 bases. The TCR originated in a man in his thirties or forties with type 1 diabetes. The material sequenced was central memory CD4+ T cells from blood. In nucleotides, the CDR3 is TGTGCCAGCAGCTCGGGACAGTATAATTCACCCCTCCACTTT. It codes for CASSSGQYNSPLHF.